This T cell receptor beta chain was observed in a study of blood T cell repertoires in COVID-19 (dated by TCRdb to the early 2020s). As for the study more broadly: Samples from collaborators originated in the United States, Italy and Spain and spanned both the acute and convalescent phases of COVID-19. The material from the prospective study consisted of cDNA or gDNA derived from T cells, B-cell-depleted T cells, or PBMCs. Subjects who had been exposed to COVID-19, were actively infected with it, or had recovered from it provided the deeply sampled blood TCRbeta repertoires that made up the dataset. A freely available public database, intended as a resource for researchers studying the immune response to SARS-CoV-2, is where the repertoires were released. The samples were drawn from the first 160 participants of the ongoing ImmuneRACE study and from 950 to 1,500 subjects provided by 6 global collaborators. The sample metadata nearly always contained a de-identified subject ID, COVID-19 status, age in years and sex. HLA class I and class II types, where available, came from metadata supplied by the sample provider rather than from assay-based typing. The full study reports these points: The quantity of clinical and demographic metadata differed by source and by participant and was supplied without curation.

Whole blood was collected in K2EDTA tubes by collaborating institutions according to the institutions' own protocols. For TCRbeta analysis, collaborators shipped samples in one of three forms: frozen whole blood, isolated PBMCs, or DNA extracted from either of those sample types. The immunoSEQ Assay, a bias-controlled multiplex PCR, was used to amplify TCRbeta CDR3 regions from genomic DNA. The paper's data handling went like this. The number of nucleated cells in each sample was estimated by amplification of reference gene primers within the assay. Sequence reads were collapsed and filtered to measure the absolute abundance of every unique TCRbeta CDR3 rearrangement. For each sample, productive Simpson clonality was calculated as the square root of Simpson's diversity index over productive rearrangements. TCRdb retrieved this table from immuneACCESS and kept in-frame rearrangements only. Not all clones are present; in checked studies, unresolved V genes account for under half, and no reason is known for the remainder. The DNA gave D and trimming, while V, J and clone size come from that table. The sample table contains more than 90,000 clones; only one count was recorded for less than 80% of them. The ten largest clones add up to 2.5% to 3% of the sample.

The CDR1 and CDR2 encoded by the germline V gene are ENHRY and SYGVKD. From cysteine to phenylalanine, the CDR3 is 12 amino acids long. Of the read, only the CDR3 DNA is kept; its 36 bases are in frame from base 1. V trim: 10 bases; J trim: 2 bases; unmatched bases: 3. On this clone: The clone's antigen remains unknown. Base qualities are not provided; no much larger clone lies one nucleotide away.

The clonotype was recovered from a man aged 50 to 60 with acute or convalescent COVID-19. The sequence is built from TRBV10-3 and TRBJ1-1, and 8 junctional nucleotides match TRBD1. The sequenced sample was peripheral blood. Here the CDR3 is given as CATTGGNTEAFF. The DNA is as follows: TGTGCCACCACAGGGGGTAACACTGAAGCTTTCTTT.